A few counts support the clone carrying this T cell receptor (beta chain). This sample stems from a study of blood T cell repertoires in COVID-19. On the study more broadly: The analysed material was cDNA or gDNA that came from T cells, B-cell-depleted T cells, or PBMCs.

Germline V gene sequence: CDR1 LNHDA, CDR2 SQIVND (reference sequence). This CDR3 has 12 amino acids. Trimming took off 3 bases at V and 6 bases at J, with 6 bases between the two ends. The cohort comprised adults aged 18 to 89 years residing in approximately 22 US areas. A case of COVID-19 had been met by exposed participants within 2 weeks before study entry. Original methodology: Quantification of nucleated cells was approximated via reference gene primer amplification. Sequencing used immunoSEQ multiplex PCR; TCRdb keeps in-frame clones, though not all of them. V, J and clone size derive from that table, while D and trimming were established from the DNA sequence. The table lists 270,000 or so clones, more than 85% of them singletons.

The J gene is TRBJ2-1, the V gene TRBV19; weak D call: TRBD2 (5 bases). Specimen: PBMCs or T cells enriched from blood (not recorded which). The clonotype was recovered from a man aged 35 to 55 who had been exposed to COVID-19. CDR3 sequence: CASSIAGNEQFF. The CDR3, as DNA: TGTGCCAGTAGTATCGCGGGCAATGAGCAGTTCTTC.